The present T cell receptor beta chain was sequenced within a study of blood T cell repertoires in COVID-19. As for the study in general: Acute and convalescent COVID-19 specimens originated in the United States, Italy and Spain. PBMCs, B-cell-depleted T cells, or T cells provided the cDNA or gDNA that made up the material.

Methods used by the authors: Quantification of nucleated cells was approximated via reference gene primer amplification. TCRdb's table, derived via immunoSEQ multiplex PCR, lists solely in-frame clones and lacks some. That table furnishes V, J and clone size, whereas the DNA furnished D and trimming. The data contain about 160,000 clones, approximately 90% of them seen just once; the ten biggest clones take up 9% to 12%. This clone was seen a single time. The germline gives CDR1 ENHRY, CDR2 SYGVKD. V was cut by 0 bases and J by 3 bases, with 6 bases left in between. The CDR3 contains 14 residues. What was sequenced was peripheral blood. The sequence was collected from an older woman with COVID-19, enrolled during active disease. This sequence joins TRBV10-3 and TRBJ1-5; D is ambiguous. The CDR3 coding sequence is TGTGCCATCAGTGAGTCTAGAGCCAATCAGCCCCAGCATTTT. Residues: CAISESRANQPQHF.